A single TCR beta chain is shown here with its context. Its antigen is undetermined. The data stem from a study of T-cell reconstitution after alpha-beta-depleted transplantation in children. V was clipped by 0 bases and J by 6 bases, with 18 bases between them. This CDR3 is 16 amino acids long. From germline, CDR1 is KGHSH and CDR2 LQKENI. Notes on the study in general: High day-60 TCRbeta diversity in some patients came from surviving recipient T cells and thymic progenitors. Newly made T cells mostly supplied T-cell counts and diversity one year after transplant. Approximately two months post-transplant, alpha-beta T cells reportedly originated from several hundred expanded graft clones.

Preparing the TCRbeta library involved the use of unique molecular identifiers. TCRdb re-derived calls from the PCR reads in MiXCR, one entry per CDR3 protein. The table shows about 830,000 distinct CDR3 sequences, with less than 20% occurring only once. This sample comprised PBMCs, mostly from graft donor cells, obtained 360 days after TCRalphabeta/CD19-depleted stem cell transplant. The sequence came from a male patient between 5 and 17 years old who had a stem cell transplant for acute lymphoblastic leukemia, so the T cells may come from the graft donor. This chain links TRBV18 with TRBJ2-7; D assignment may be TRBD1 or TRBD2 (5 bases each). The CDR3 nucleotides read TGTGCCAGCTCACCACCCTCGACGGGACCAAGAGGCGAGCAGTACTTC. It encodes CASSPPSTGPRGEQYF. The variable domain in full, with the rest retrieved from reference TRBV18 and TRBJ2-7, is NAGVMQNPRHLVRRRGQEARLRCSPMKGHSHVYWYRQLPEEGLKFMVYLQKENIIDESGMPKERFSAEFPKEGPSILRIQQVVRGDSAAYFCASSPPSTGPRGEQYFGPGTRLTVT.